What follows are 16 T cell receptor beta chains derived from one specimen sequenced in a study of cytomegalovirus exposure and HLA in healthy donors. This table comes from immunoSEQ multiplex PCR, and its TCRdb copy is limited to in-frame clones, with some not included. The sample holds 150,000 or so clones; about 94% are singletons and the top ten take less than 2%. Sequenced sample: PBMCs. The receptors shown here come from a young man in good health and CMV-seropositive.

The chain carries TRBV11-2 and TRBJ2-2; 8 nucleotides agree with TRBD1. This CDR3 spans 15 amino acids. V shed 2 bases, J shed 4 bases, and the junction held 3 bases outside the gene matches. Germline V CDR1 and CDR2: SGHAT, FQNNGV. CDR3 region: CASSLTDRATGELFF. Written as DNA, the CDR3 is TGTGCCAGCAGCTTAACGGACAGGGCCACCGGGGAGCTGTTTTTT.

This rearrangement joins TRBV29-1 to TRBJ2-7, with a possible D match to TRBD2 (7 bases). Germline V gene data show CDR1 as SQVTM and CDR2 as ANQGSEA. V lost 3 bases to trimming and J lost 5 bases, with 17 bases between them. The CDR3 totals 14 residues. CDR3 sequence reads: CSVEPASGGNEQYF. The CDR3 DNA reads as TGCAGCGTTGAGCCGGCTTCGGGGGGCAACGAGCAGTACTTC.

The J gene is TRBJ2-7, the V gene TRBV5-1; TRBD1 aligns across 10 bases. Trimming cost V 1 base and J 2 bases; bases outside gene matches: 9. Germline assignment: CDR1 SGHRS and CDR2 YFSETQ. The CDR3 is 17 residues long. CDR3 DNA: TGCGCCAGCAGCTTGCCCCTGGTCGGGACAGGGGCCTACGAGCAGTACTTC. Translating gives CASSLPLVGTGAYEQYF. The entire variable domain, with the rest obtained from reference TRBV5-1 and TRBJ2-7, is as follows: KAGVTQTPRYLIKTRGQQVTLSCSPISGHRSVSWYQQTPGQGLQFLFEYFSETQRNKGNFPGRFSGRQFSNSRSEMNVSTLELGDSALYLCASSLPLVGTGAYEQYFGPGTRLTVT.

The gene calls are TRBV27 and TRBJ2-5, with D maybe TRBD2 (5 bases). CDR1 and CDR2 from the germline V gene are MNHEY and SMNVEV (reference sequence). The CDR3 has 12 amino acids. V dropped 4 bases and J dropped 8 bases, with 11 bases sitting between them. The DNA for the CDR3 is TGTGCCAGCAGTTCCGGGATCGGCACCCAGTACTTC. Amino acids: CASSSGIGTQYF.

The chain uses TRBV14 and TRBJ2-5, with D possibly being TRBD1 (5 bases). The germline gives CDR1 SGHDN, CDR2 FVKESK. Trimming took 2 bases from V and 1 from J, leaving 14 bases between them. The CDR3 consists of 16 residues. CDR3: CASSQPARTSQETQYF. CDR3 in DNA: TGTGCCAGCAGCCAACCAGCCCGGACATCCCAAGAGACCCAGTACTTC.

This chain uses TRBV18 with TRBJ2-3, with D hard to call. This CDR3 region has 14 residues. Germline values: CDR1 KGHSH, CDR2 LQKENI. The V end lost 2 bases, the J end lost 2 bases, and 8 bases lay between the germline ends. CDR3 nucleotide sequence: TGTGCCAGCTCACCAGCGGCAAACACAGATACGCAGTATTTT. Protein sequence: CASSPAANTDTQYF.

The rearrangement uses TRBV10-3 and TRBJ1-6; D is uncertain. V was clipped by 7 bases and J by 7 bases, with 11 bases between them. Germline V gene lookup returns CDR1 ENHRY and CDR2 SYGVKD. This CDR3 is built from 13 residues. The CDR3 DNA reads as TGTGCCATCAAGGAGGTGGGAAATTCACCCCTCCACTTT. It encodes CAIKEVGNSPLHF.

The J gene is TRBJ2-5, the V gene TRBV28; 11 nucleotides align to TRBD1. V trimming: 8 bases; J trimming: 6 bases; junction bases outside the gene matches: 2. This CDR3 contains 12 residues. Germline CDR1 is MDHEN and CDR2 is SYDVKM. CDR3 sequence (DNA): TGTGCCAGCCGGACAGGGGGCCAGACCCAGTACTTC. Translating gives CASRTGGQTQYF.

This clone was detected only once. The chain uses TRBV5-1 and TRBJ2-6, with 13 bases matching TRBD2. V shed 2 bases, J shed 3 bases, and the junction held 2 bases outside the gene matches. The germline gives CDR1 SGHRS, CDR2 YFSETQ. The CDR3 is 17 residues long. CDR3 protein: CASSLRLAGGGANVLTF. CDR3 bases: TGCGCCAGCAGCTTAAGACTAGCGGGAGGTGGGGCCAACGTCCTGACTTTC.

CDR3 protein: CSVWTDNTEAFF. For the CDR3, the DNA is TGCAGCGTTTGGACTGATAACACTGAAGCTTTCTTT. The rearrangement joins TRBV29-1 to TRBJ1-1; D remains unclear. CDR1 SQVTM and CDR2 ANQGSEA come from the germline V gene. The V gene lost 5 bases and the J gene lost 2 bases, with 9 bases spanning the gap. The CDR3 is 12 amino acids.

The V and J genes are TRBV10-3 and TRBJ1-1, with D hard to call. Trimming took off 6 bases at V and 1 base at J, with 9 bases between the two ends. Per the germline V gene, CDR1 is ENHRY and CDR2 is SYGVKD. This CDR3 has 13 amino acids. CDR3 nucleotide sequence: TGTGCCATCAGCCCCCCATCGAACACTGAAGCTTTCTTT. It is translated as CAISPPSNTEAFF.

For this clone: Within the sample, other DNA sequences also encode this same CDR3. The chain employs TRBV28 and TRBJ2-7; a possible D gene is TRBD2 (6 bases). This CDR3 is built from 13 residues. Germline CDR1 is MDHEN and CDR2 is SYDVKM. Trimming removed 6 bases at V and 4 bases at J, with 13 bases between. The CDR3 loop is CASSFAGRYEQYF. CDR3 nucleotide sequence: TGTGCCAGCAGCTTCGCGGGGCGATACGAGCAGTACTTC.

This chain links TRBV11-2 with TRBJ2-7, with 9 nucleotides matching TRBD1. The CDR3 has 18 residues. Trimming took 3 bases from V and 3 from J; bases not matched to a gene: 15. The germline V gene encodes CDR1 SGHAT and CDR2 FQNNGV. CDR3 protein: CASSLTDNIGQGLYEQYF. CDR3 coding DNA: TGTGCCAGCAGCTTGACCGACAATATAGGACAGGGGCTCTACGAGCAGTACTTC.

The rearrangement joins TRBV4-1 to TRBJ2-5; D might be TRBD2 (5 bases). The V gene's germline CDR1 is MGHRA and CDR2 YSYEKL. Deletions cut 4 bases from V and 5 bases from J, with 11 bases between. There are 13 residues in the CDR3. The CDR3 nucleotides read TGCGCCAGCAGCCGCGAGGGTCGGGAGACCCAGTACTTC. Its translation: CASSREGRETQYF.

The CDR3 region has the DNA TGTGCCAGCAGCCCTGGGACTAGCAGGAACATTCAGTACTTC. It codes for CASSPGTSRNIQYF. The chain links TRBV6-1 to TRBJ2-4; 9 bases are a match to TRBD2. The CDR3 contains 14 residues. The ends lost 6 bases at V and 7 bases at J; junction bases unmatched: 7. Germline V lookup: CDR1 MNHNS, CDR2 SASEGT.

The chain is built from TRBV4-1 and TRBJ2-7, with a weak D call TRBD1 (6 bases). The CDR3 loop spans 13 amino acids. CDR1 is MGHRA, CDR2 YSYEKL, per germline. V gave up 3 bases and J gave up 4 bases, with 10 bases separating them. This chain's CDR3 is CASSHLQGYEQYF. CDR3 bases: TGCGCCAGCAGCCACTTACAGGGTTACGAGCAGTACTTC.